In this sample, the clone carrying this T cell receptor beta chain turned up a few times. This entry is derived from a study of blood T cell repertoires in COVID-19. Overall study context: The samples span acute and convalescent COVID-19 from the United States, Italy and Spain. T cells, B-cell-depleted T cells, or PBMCs provided the cDNA or gDNA that served as material.

This CDR3 spans 15 amino acids. V was pared by 0 bases and J by 12 bases, with 10 bases of the junction left unmatched. The germline V gene has CDR1 GTSNPN and CDR2 SVGIG (reference sequence). In the original analysis: How many nucleated cells were present was estimated from reference gene primer amplification. Assay: immunoSEQ multiplex PCR; the TCRdb copy retains only in-frame clones and omits some. V, J and clone size are taken as reported in that table, and D and trimming were inferred from the DNA itself. The sample contains some 170,000 clones, around 76% of which appear only once. This receptor was identified in a woman in her 70s with acute or convalescent COVID-19. Sequenced sample: peripheral blood. The chain links TRBV30 to TRBJ2-1; 11 bases agree with TRBD2. CDR3 protein: CAWSVSLAGGVGQFF. DNA for the CDR3: TGTGCCTGGAGTGTATCGCTAGCGGGAGGAGTAGGGCAGTTCTTC.